The 27 T cell receptor beta chains below come from one sample, sequenced in a study of human T cells and chemical hapten exposure. TCRdb re-called the RACE reads with MiXCR, one entry per CDR3 protein. The repertoire consists of more than 100,000 distinct CDR3 sequences, with approximately 10% occurring once and the leading ten covering around 2.2%. Noted time point: patch test 3, about 24 weeks after DPC sensitization. Indicated treatment: therapeutic diphenylcyclopropenone sensitization with weekly scalp DPC. The input for sequencing was whole blood, taken in connection with sensitization to the hapten diphenylcyclopropenone (DPC). Receptor source: a woman aged 45-60 years with alopecia areata. Some clones in this sample may be carry-over from other donors' samples.

The chain links TRBV2 to TRBJ1-2; the match to TRBD1 covers 7 bases. The junction had 10 bases not matched to a gene; V was cut back by 7 bases and J by 5 bases. This CDR3 has 14 residues. Germline V gene data show CDR1 as SNHLY and CDR2 as FYNNEI. In nucleotides, the CDR3 is TGTGCCAGCACTGACAGGGTGGAAAAATATGGCTACACCTTC. It is translated as CASTDRVEKYGYTF.

This clonotype was observed at least ten times. The chain uses TRBV15 and TRBJ1-4; TRBD1 might be the D (6 bases). The V gene lost 3 bases and the J gene lost 8 bases, with 10 bases spanning the gap. CDR1 LNHNV and CDR2 YYDKDF come from the germline V gene (reference sequence). This CDR3 comprises 13 residues. The CDR3 is CATSSPQGEKLFF. The CDR3 DNA is TGTGCCACCAGCAGCCCCCAGGGGGAAAAACTGTTTTTT.

This clonotype was detected many times. The chain links TRBV7-9 to TRBJ2-3; a weak D match, TRBD2 (6 bases). The CDR3 runs to 15 residues. Trimming shortened V by 2 bases and J by 0 bases, and 9 bases separated the two germline ends. Looked up from germline, CDR1 is SEHNR and CDR2 is FQNEAQ (reference sequence). CDR3 sequence: CASSLRRDSTDTQYF. The CDR3 DNA sequence: TGTGCCAGCAGCTTACGGCGGGATAGCACAGATACGCAGTATTTT.

The table lists this clonotype with a few counts. The V and J genes are TRBV7-9 and TRBJ2-3; TRBD1 might be the D (6 bases). The V end was cut by 3 bases, the J end by 1 base, with 11 bases between. The CDR3 has 15 residues. The germline V gene has CDR1 SEHNR and CDR2 FQNEAQ (reference sequence). CDR3 residues: CASSFPRGGTDTQYF. The CDR3 nucleotides read TGTGCCAGCAGCTTCCCCAGGGGAGGCACAGATACGCAGTATTTT.

This clonotype was detected a few times. CDR3 loop: CSARRDEKKSYNEQFF. The CDR3 DNA follows: TGCAGTGCTAGAAGGGACGAAAAGAAATCCTACAATGAGCAGTTCTTC. The rearrangement links TRBV20-1 to TRBJ2-1; D tentatively reads TRBD1 or TRBD2 (5 bases each). CDR3 length: 16 amino acids. Germline V CDR1 and CDR2: DFQATT, SNEGSKA (reference sequence). V was pared by 2 bases and J by 1 base, with 15 bases between.

Many counts were recorded for this clonotype. The rearrangement joins TRBV20-1 to TRBJ2-5, with TRBD2 matching over 10 bases. The trim removed 0 bases at V and 5 bases at J, leaving 6 bases unmatched. This CDR3 has 15 residues. Germline V lookup: CDR1 DFQATT, CDR2 SNEGSKA (reference sequence). This CDR3 reads CSARDRSGRSETQYF. In nucleotides, the CDR3 is TGCAGTGCTAGAGACCGTAGCGGGAGGTCGGAGACCCAGTACTTC.

This clonotype has at least ten counts. This sequence joins TRBV29-1 and TRBJ2-3; 9 nucleotides agree with TRBD1. With V trimmed by 6 bases and J by 5 bases, 6 bases remained unmatched. CDR1 and CDR2 from the germline V gene are SQVTM and ANQGSEA. The CDR3 loop spans 13 amino acids. The DNA of the CDR3 is TGCAGCGTAATACAGGGGGCGAGAGATACGCAGTATTTT. Protein sequence: CSVIQGARDTQYF.

This clonotype was seen only a few times. J is TRBJ1-1 and V is TRBV6-6; a weak D match, TRBD1 (6 bases). V was cut by 5 bases and J by 2 bases, with 18 bases left in between. CDR1 is MNHNY, CDR2 SVGAGI, per germline (reference sequence). This CDR3 spans 16 amino acids. CDR3 bases: TGTGCCAGCAGTCCGGGGGGGGCAGGAATCAACACTGAAGCTTTCTTT. Residues: CASSPGGAGINTEAFF.

This clonotype was counted a few times. The V call is TRBV9, the J call TRBJ2-7; no clear D. The CDR3 runs to 15 residues. Germline CDR1 reads SGDLS; CDR2 reads YYNGEE. Trimming removed 0 bases at V and 2 bases at J, with 12 bases between. CDR3 nucleotide sequence: TGTGCCAGCAGCGTAGAAGGAAGTCGGGCCTACGAGCAGTACTTC. Its protein is CASSVEGSRAYEQYF.

The genes are TRBV5-5 and TRBJ1-1; D may be TRBD1 (5 bases). Trimming stripped 7 bases from V and 6 bases from J, with 16 bases between. Germline V lookup: CDR1 SGHKS, CDR2 YYEKEE (reference sequence). The CDR3 consists of 13 residues. CDR3: CASALDVGPEAFF. The CDR3 DNA follows: TGTGCCAGCGCCTTAGACGTGGGGCCTGAAGCTTTCTTT.

Only a few counts were recorded for this clonotype. The chain uses TRBV7-9 and TRBJ1-1; D unresolved. Germline V CDR1 and CDR2: SEHNR, FQNEAQ (reference sequence). The CDR3 contains 13 residues. The V end lost 6 bases, the J end lost 5 bases, and 13 bases lay between the germline ends. CDR3 sequence (DNA): TGTGCCAGCAGTTCGGTGGACGTTACTGAAGCTTTCTTT. Its translation: CASSSVDVTEAFF.

V gene TRBV11-1 combines with J gene TRBJ1-1; TRBD1 matches at 9 bases. The V segment lost 3 bases and the J segment 5 bases; nucleotides outside the gene matches: 7. The CDR3 is made up of 15 amino acids. Germline values: CDR1 SGHAT, CDR2 FQDESV (reference sequence). CDR3 DNA sequence: TGTGCCAGCAGCTTTACCTCGACAGGGGGTACTGAAGCTTTCTTT. Its protein product is CASSFTSTGGTEAFF.

This sequence joins TRBV12-3 or TRBV12-4 and TRBJ1-5; 7 nucleotides align to TRBD1. The J call is uncertain, as TRBJ2-3 better fits the DNA end. The CDR3 is 14 amino acids. The CDR3 sequence: CASSLTRGNQPQYF. Here the CDR3 DNA reads TGTGCCAGCAGTTTAACCAGGGGGAATCAGCCCCAGTATTTT.

The V call is TRBV29-1, the J call TRBJ1-1; D perhaps matches TRBD1 (5 bases). V dropped 0 bases and J dropped 7 bases, with 12 bases sitting between them. This CDR3 spans 13 amino acids. CDR1 SQVTM and CDR2 ANQGSEA come from the germline V gene. DNA of the CDR3: TGCAGCGTTGAAGATCTGTCAGGGCGTGAAGCTTTCTTT. It codes for CSVEDLSGREAFF.

In its sample, this clonotype was seen a few times. The rearrangement uses TRBV24-1 and TRBJ2-3, with D perhaps being TRBD1 or TRBD2 (5 bases each). V was shortened by 5 bases and J by 8 bases, with 13 bases between the two germline ends. Germline CDR1 and CDR2: KGHDR and SFDVKD. There are 13 residues in the CDR3. This CDR3 reads CATSGSGDRTQYF. The CDR3 DNA follows: TGTGCCACCAGTGGGTCCGGGGACCGTACGCAGTATTTT.

This sequence joins TRBV28 and TRBJ2-1; 12 bases line up with TRBD2. The V gene's germline CDR1 is MDHEN and CDR2 SYDVKM. V gave up 3 bases and J gave up 5 bases; unmatched junction bases: 5. The CDR3 has 16 residues. CDR3 sequence (DNA): TGTGCCAGCAGTTTTCGACTAGCGGGAGCCCACAATGAGCAGTTCTTC. Translating it yields CASSFRLAGAHNEQFF.

The gene calls are TRBV7-8 and TRBJ1-5, with 7 nucleotides matching TRBD1. Germline values: CDR1 SGHVS, CDR2 FQNEAQ. V shed 1 base, J shed 3 bases, and the junction held 3 bases outside the gene matches. The length of the CDR3 is 15 residues. The DNA of the CDR3 is TGTGCCAGCAGCTTAGGCAGGGGGGACAATCAGCCCCAGCATTTT. Translated: CASSLGRGDNQPQHF.

This sequence joins TRBV18 and TRBJ1-5; a weak D match, TRBD1 (5 bases). The germline V and J ends were trimmed by 4 bases and 7 bases, with 11 bases remaining between them. Germline V gene data show CDR1 as KGHSH and CDR2 as LQKENI. This CDR3 comprises 13 residues. CDR3 amino acids: CASSLGTEQPQHF. CDR3 in DNA: TGTGCCAGCTCACTTGGGACGGAGCAGCCCCAGCATTTT.

The genes are TRBV7-3 and TRBJ2-1; 8 bases are shared with TRBD2. Per the germline V gene, CDR1 is SGHTA and CDR2 is FQGTGA. The J segment lost 5 bases and the V segment lost 1 base, leaving 4 bases of the junction unmatched. This CDR3 spans 15 amino acids. CDR3: CASSLIAGLHNEQFF. The CDR3 DNA reads as TGTGCCAGCAGCTTAATAGCGGGGCTCCACAATGAGCAGTTCTTC.

This clonotype occurred many times. The rearrangement joins TRBV21-1 to TRBJ1-6; the table's D call of TRBD1 was not tested on the DNA. TRBV21-1 corresponds to a pseudogene. This CDR3 spans 17 amino acids. CDR3 coding DNA: TGTGCCAGCAGCAAAGGCGAGGACAGGGCGGCCCGTTCACCCCTCCACTTT. Translating it yields CASSKGEDRAARSPLHF.

This clonotype was seen only a few times. The V gene is TRBV6-2 or TRBV6-3, the J gene TRBJ1-1, with D perhaps matching TRBD1 (5 bases). Germline V gene sequence: CDR1 MNHEY, CDR2 SVGEGT. This CDR3 has 15 amino acids. V shed 5 bases and J shed 4 bases, with 17 bases lying between them. The CDR3 region is CASSHPRSGSTEAFF. CDR3 DNA sequence: TGTGCCAGCAGTCACCCAAGGTCAGGGTCCACTGAAGCTTTCTTT.

The genes are TRBV7-9 and TRBJ1-2; D ambiguous. This CDR3 is 12 amino acids long. V shed 3 bases and J shed 8 bases, with 10 bases lying between them. Germline assignment: CDR1 SEHNR and CDR2 FQNEAQ (reference sequence). The CDR3 is CASSLDGRGYTF. The CDR3 coding sequence is TGTGCCAGCAGCTTGGATGGTCGGGGCTACACCTTC.

This clonotype was detected ten times or more. The rearrangement joins TRBV6-2 or TRBV6-3 to TRBJ1-5; D call uncertain. V was trimmed by 5 bases and J by 11 bases, leaving 13 bases between them. CDR1 is MNHEY and CDR2 is SVGEGT in the germline V gene. The CDR3 runs to 12 residues. This CDR3 reads CASSTVPPAQHF. Here the CDR3 DNA reads TGTGCCAGCAGTACTGTGCCTCCGGCCCAGCATTTT.

CDR3 nucleotides: TGCGCCAGCAGCTTGGAAGCTAGGAACTACGAGCAGTACTTC. Amino acid sequence: CASSLEARNYEQYF. The chain combines TRBV5-1 with TRBJ2-7; no firm D call. There are 14 residues in the CDR3. CDR1 and CDR2 from the germline V gene are SGHRS and YFSETQ. Trimming pared 0 bases from V and 3 bases from J, leaving 10 bases between.

CDR3 amino acids: CASSRLGGVIEQFF. In DNA form, the CDR3 reads TGTGCCAGCAGCCGACTAGGGGGTGTGATTGAGCAGTTCTTC. The chain links TRBV7-2 to TRBJ2-1; D assignment may be TRBD1 or TRBD2 (6 bases each). This CDR3 has 14 amino acids. V was cut by 5 bases and J by 9 bases, with 17 bases left in between. Germline CDR1 and CDR2: SGHTA and FQGNSA.

This clonotype showed up many times. The chain recombines TRBV20-1 with TRBJ2-3; D unclear. From germline, CDR1 is DFQATT and CDR2 SNEGSKA (reference sequence). The ends were cut back, 6 bases at V and 7 bases at J, with 17 bases in the middle. CDR3 length: 13 residues. The DNA for the CDR3 is TGCAGTGCGCTGATACCTGCGCAGAATACGCAGTATTTT. Translated: CSALIPAQNTQYF.

The chain couples TRBV25-1 to TRBJ2-3, with D perhaps assigned TRBD1 or TRBD2 (6 bases each). Trimming took off 4 bases at V and 1 base at J, with 12 bases between the two ends. The CDR3 consists of 15 residues. Germline V lookup: CDR1 MGHDK, CDR2 SYGVNS. CDR3 nucleotides: TGTGCCAGCAGTGCCACAGGGACTCGCACAGATACGCAGTATTTT. It specifies CASSATGTRTDTQYF.